The 27 T cell receptor beta chains given below trace back to one sample, sequenced in a study of PD-1 blockade in classical Hodgkin lymphoma. The table came from immunoSEQ multiplex PCR; TCRdb's copy has only in-frame clones and leaves some out. The table records about 16,000 clones, 55% to 65% of them present only once. Every patient experienced relapse after autologous stem cell transplantation, and brentuximab vedotin exposure varied. The specimen was peripheral blood mononuclear cells (PBMCs), collected at baseline. The receptors shown here come from a human donor with classical Hodgkin lymphoma.

The rearrangement joins TRBV13 to TRBJ2-1; 10 bases are shared with TRBD2. Germline loops: CDR1 PRHDT, CDR2 FYEKMQ (reference sequence). This CDR3 comprises 15 residues. V trimming: 4 bases; J trimming: 9 bases; junction bases outside the gene matches: 9. The CDR3 reads CASSSTSGRWGEQFF. CDR3 nucleotide sequence: TGTGCCAGCAGCTCGACTAGCGGGCGATGGGGTGAGCAGTTCTTC.

The J gene is TRBJ2-2, the V gene TRBV4-2; the D gene is possibly TRBD2 (5 bases). The germline V and J ends were trimmed by 4 bases and 0 bases, with 12 bases remaining between them. Germline CDR1 and CDR2: LGHNA and YNFKEQ. The CDR3 extends over 16 amino acids. The CDR3 sequence is CASSPVLDTNTGELFF. CDR3 coding DNA: TGTGCCAGCAGCCCGGTACTAGATACGAACACCGGGGAGCTGTTTTTT.

V and J are TRBV11-3 and TRBJ2-7; D might be TRBD1 (7 bases). CDR1 and CDR2 from the germline V gene are SGHNT and YENEEA. The ends were cut back, 5 bases at V and 6 bases at J, with 20 bases in the middle. This CDR3 spans 15 amino acids. The CDR3 DNA sequence: TGTGCCAGCAGCCCAGGGGGGCAGGCGTTTTCCGAGCAGTACTTC. This translates into CASSPGGQAFSEQYF.

This clone turned up a few times. The chain uses TRBV28 and TRBJ1-2; TRBD1 agrees at 7 bases. CDR3 length equals 15 residues. Germline V gene sequence: CDR1 MDHEN, CDR2 SYDVKM. V was pared by 6 bases and J by 0 bases, with 7 bases of the junction left unmatched. CDR3 nucleotides: TGTGCCAGCAGCCCATTGGGGACAGCTAACTATGGCTACACCTTC. This codes for CASSPLGTANYGYTF.

This chain links TRBV7-6 with TRBJ1-1; D gene ambiguous. This CDR3 has 13 amino acids. The ends were cut back, 2 bases at V and 1 base at J, with 5 bases in the middle. Germline V gene lookup returns CDR1 SGHVS and CDR2 FNYEAQ. The CDR3 DNA reads TGTGCCAGCAGCTTATCGGAGAACACTGAAGCTTTCTTT. It is translated as CASSLSENTEAFF.

The chain recombines TRBV5-8 with TRBJ2-1, with TRBD2 as a possible D gene (6 bases). Germline-derived CDR1 and CDR2 are SGHTS and YDEGEE. The CDR3 covers 15 residues. V shed 0 bases and J shed 5 bases, with 12 bases lying between them. DNA for the CDR3: TGTGCCAGCAGCTTGGACAGCGGGCCTAACAATGAGCAGTTCTTC. As protein: CASSLDSGPNNEQFF.

This clone has only a few counts. This chain uses TRBV9 with TRBJ2-1, with TRBD1 as a possible D gene (6 bases). The germline V and J ends were trimmed by 3 bases and 0 bases, with 13 bases remaining between them. CDR1 and CDR2 from the germline V gene are SGDLS and YYNGEE. The CDR3 totals 16 residues. This CDR3 is CASSAYRVISYNEQFF. As DNA, the CDR3 is TGTGCCAGCAGCGCTTACAGGGTTATCTCCTACAATGAGCAGTTCTTC.

V is TRBV12-5 and J is TRBJ1-2, with TRBD1 matching 10 bases. The CDR3 loop spans 17 amino acids. J was trimmed by 7 bases and V by 6 bases; bases with no gene match: 17. CDR1 LGHNT and CDR2 FRNRAP come from the germline V gene. The CDR3 spells CASGYWLGQGVAAGYTF. CDR3 DNA: TGTGCTAGTGGCTATTGGTTAGGACAGGGGGTCGCGGCTGGCTACACCTTC.

The chain employs TRBV28 and TRBJ1-5; D remains unclear. The germline V gene has CDR1 MDHEN and CDR2 SYDVKM. The V and J ends lost 7 bases and 7 bases respectively, with 17 bases between them. CDR3 length: 14 amino acids. The CDR3 region is CASNGAVRGQPQHF. CDR3 in DNA: TGTGCCAGCAACGGTGCGGTGCGTGGACAGCCCCAGCATTTT.

The chain uses TRBV7-9 and TRBJ2-5; D remains ambiguous. The J call may be mistaken, given a closer DNA end match to TRBJ2-7. This CDR3 is built from 14 residues. Germline V gene lookup returns CDR1 SEHNR and CDR2 FQNEAQ (reference sequence). The CDR3 spells CASSLEVVGYEQYF. CDR3 DNA: TGTGCCAGCAGCTTAGAGGTAGTGGGCTACGAGCAGTACTTC.

The chain links TRBV2 to TRBJ1-4, with 7 bases fitting TRBD1. Germline V CDR1 and CDR2: SNHLY, FYNNEI. Trimming at V came to 4 bases and at J to 1 base, leaving 3 bases not matched to a gene. This CDR3 has 15 amino acids. In nucleotides, the CDR3 is TGTGCCAGCAGTGTAGGGGACAGAACTAATGAAAAACTGTTTTTT. Translation gives CASSVGDRTNEKLFF.

The chain joins TRBV29-1 to TRBJ1-4, with 7 bases that match TRBD1. Germline V CDR1 and CDR2: SQVTM, ANQGSEA. CDR3 length equals 15 residues. Germline trimming cut 6 bases from V and 0 bases from J; bases unmatched to any gene: 7. Written as DNA, the CDR3 is TGCAGCGTAACCGACAGGGCACCAACTAATGAAAAACTGTTTTTT. Translating it yields CSVTDRAPTNEKLFF.

This sequence joins TRBV2 and TRBJ2-5; no reliable D call. Germline V gene lookup returns CDR1 SNHLY and CDR2 FYNNEI. Trimming left V 4 bases short and J 3 bases short, with 3 bases between. CDR3 length equals 11 residues. The CDR3 is CASSGEETQYF. The CDR3 DNA reads TGTGCCAGCAGTGGTGAAGAGACCCAGTACTTC. Filled out from reference TRBV2 and TRBJ2-5, the complete variable domain reads EPEVTQTPSHQVTQMGQEVILRCVPISNHLYFYWYRQILGQKVEFLVSFYNNEISEKSEIFDDQFSVERPDGSNFTLKIRSTKLEDSAMYFCASSGEETQYFGPGTRLLVL.

By sample fraction, this clone is medium-sized (0.01 to 0.1%). The genes are TRBV10-2 and TRBJ1-6, with D possibly being TRBD1 (5 bases). The germline V and J ends were trimmed by 0 bases and 9 bases, with 12 bases remaining between them. This CDR3 contains 15 residues. Germline CDR1 WSHSY, CDR2 SAAADI. CDR3 residues: CASSESPSGGSPLHF. The DNA for the CDR3 is TGCGCCAGCAGTGAGTCTCCTTCGGGGGGTTCACCCCTCCACTTT.

This chain links TRBV5-4 with TRBJ2-3; D is perhaps TRBD2 (7 bases). The CDR3 is made up of 15 amino acids. The ends were cut back, 0 bases at V and 4 bases at J, with 12 bases in the middle. Germline CDR1 and CDR2: SGHNT and YYREEE (reference sequence). CDR3 in amino acids: CASSLESGGSDTQYF. DNA for the CDR3: TGTGCCAGCAGCTTGGAGTCGGGGGGCTCAGATACGCAGTATTTT.

A single count supports this clone. The rearrangement links TRBV27 to TRBJ2-7; TRBD1 matches at 7 bases. The CDR3 length is 14 residues. The ends lost 4 bases at V and 3 bases at J; junction bases unmatched: 6. The germline CDR1 and CDR2 sequences are MNHEY and SMNVEV (reference sequence). As DNA, the CDR3 is TGTGCCAGCAGTTCAGGGACAGAATTCTACGAGCAGTACTTC. Amino acids: CASSSGTEFYEQYF.

V gene TRBV5-1 combines with J gene TRBJ2-1; TRBD2 matches at 10 bases. V lost 5 bases, J lost 8 bases, and 10 bases stayed unmatched. The germline V gene encodes CDR1 SGHRS and CDR2 YFSETQ. The length of the CDR3 is 15 residues. Here the CDR3 reads CASRIQTSGYHEQFF. Here the CDR3 DNA reads TGCGCCAGCAGGATCCAGACTAGCGGGTACCATGAGCAGTTCTTC.

The rearrangement links TRBV21-1 to TRBJ2-3; the table assigns TRBD2, which was not confirmed against the DNA. TRBV21-1 is classified as a pseudogene. This CDR3 has 16 amino acids. Here the CDR3 reads CASSVPSGKGTDTQYF. CDR3 in DNA: TGTGCCAGCAGTGTCCCTAGCGGGAAGGGCACAGATACGCAGTATTTT.

By sample fraction, this clone is medium-sized. V is TRBV10-3 and J is TRBJ1-2, with D unresolved. Germline lookup yields CDR1 ENHRY and CDR2 SYGVKD. The CDR3 totals 15 residues. V gave up 2 bases and J gave up 4 bases, with 14 bases separating them. CDR3 sequence: CAISEENRHPYGYTF. CDR3 bases: TGTGCCATCAGTGAGGAAAACCGTCACCCCTATGGCTACACCTTC.

The count of this clone is one. V is TRBV6-5 and J is TRBJ1-1; D may be TRBD1 (6 bases). V was clipped by 2 bases and J by 2 bases, with 12 bases between them. The CDR3 has 15 residues. Germline CDR1 MNHEY, CDR2 SVGAGI. The CDR3: CASSYLLDSNTEAFF. DNA of the CDR3: TGTGCCAGCAGTTACCTTCTGGACAGTAACACTGAAGCTTTCTTT.

The chain uses TRBV9 and TRBJ2-7, with D possibly being TRBD2 (5 bases). Between the trimmed V and J ends, which lost 4 bases and 4 bases, there was a span of 9 bases. The germline V gene encodes CDR1 SGDLS and CDR2 YYNGEE. This CDR3 has 12 residues. CDR3 region: CASSPRGYEQYF. CDR3 coding DNA: TGTGCCAGCAGCCCCCGAGGGTACGAGCAGTACTTC.

The J gene is TRBJ1-6, the V gene TRBV19; TRBD1 aligns across 7 bases. The CDR3 is 15 amino acids. Germline V gene lookup returns CDR1 LNHDA and CDR2 SQIVND (reference sequence). The junction had 6 bases not matched to a gene; V was cut back by 5 bases and J by 5 bases. The CDR3 here is CASSDHRGNNSPLHF. The CDR3 coding sequence is TGTGCCAGTAGTGACCACAGGGGTAATAATTCACCCCTCCACTTT.

This clone was counted a few times. The rearrangement joins TRBV6-1 to TRBJ2-7, with 7 bases matching TRBD1. Germline CDR1 reads MNHNS; CDR2 reads SASEGT. The CDR3 spans 16 residues. The trim removed 1 base at V and 2 bases at J, leaving 8 bases unmatched. This CDR3 is CASSEGFGTATYEQYF. The CDR3 DNA reads as TGTGCCAGCAGTGAAGGCTTCGGGACAGCCACCTACGAGCAGTACTTC.

The gene calls are TRBV6-1 and TRBJ2-5; 10 bases are a match to TRBD1. Germline V gene sequence: CDR1 MNHNS, CDR2 SASEGT. Germline trimming cut 7 bases from V and 2 bases from J; bases unmatched to any gene: 4. This CDR3 comprises 14 residues. The CDR3 DNA reads TGTGCCAGCATAAGGGACAGGGGACAAGAGACCCAGTACTTC. It is translated as CASIRDRGQETQYF.

This clone was counted only a few times. The chain has TRBV5-4 and TRBJ1-5; D gene uncertain. V lost 4 bases and J 2 bases, leaving 10 bases between the germline ends. The CDR3 loop spans 14 amino acids. In germline, CDR1 is SGHNT, CDR2 YYREEE (reference sequence). Here the CDR3 DNA reads TGTGCCAGCAGCCCGGGCGGGGGCAATCAGCCCCAGCATTTT. Translation gives CASSPGGGNQPQHF.

This chain connects TRBV25-1 to TRBJ2-7; the match to TRBD2 covers 16 bases. This CDR3 has 15 amino acids. The junction had 5 bases not matched to a gene; V was cut back by 8 bases and J by 4 bases. Per the germline V gene, CDR1 is MGHDK and CDR2 is SYGVNS. The DNA for the CDR3 is TGTGCCAGCGAGGGACTAGCGGGAGGGCCTTACGAGCAGTACTTC. Amino acids: CASEGLAGGPYEQYF.

This clone appeared a few times. V usage is TRBV28 and J usage is TRBJ2-1; D is undetermined. Germline V gene sequence: CDR1 MDHEN, CDR2 SYDVKM. The CDR3 extends over 16 amino acids. V gave up 4 bases and J gave up 0 bases, with 13 bases separating them. This CDR3 reads CASSSLGSSSYNEQFF. In nucleotides, the CDR3 is TGTGCCAGCAGTTCTCTCGGTTCGAGCTCCTACAATGAGCAGTTCTTC.